This TCR beta chain was profiled in a study of cytomegalovirus exposure and HLA in healthy donors. Regarding the study as a whole: Many donors carried some public TCRs, although rarity characterized most TCR sequences. In most subjects, TCR beta sequences reportedly gave accurate predictions of HLA-A and HLA-B alleles. In a later analysis, a missense DCLRE1C variant was linked to TCR beta V- and J-gene trimming.

Concerning this clone: Antigen specificity is unknown.

Trimming removed 6 bases from V and 3 bases from J; junction bases left unmatched: 8. From germline, CDR1 is LNHDA and CDR2 SQIVND (reference sequence). This CDR3 is 15 amino acids long. Primers for the PCR totalled 60 Vbeta and 13 Jbeta. The repertoire was sequenced with immunoSEQ multiplex PCR; TCRdb's copy has only in-frame clones and lacks some. The repertoire has roughly 190,000 clones, approximately 82% of them found once; the top ten carry around 1.7%. The sequence came from a woman younger than 30 in good health and CMV-seronegative. Sample: PBMCs. The genes are TRBV19 and TRBJ2-3; 8 bases line up with TRBD2. As DNA, the CDR3 is TGTGCCAGTAGCCCCCGGGGGGGCCTAACAGATACGCAGTATTTT. Amino acid sequence: CASSPRGGLTDTQYF.